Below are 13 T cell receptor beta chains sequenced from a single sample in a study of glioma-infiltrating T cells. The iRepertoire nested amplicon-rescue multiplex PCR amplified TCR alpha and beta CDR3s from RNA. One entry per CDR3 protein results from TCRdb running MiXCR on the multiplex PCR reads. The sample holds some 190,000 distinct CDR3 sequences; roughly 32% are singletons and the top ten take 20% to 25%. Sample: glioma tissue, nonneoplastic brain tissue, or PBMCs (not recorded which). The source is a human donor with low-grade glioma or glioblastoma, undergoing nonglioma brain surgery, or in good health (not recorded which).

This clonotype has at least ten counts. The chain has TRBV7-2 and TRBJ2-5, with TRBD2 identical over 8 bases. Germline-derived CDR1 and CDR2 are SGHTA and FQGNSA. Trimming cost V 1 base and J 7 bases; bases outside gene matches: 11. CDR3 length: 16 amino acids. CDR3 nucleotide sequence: TGTGCCAGCAGCTTAGATCCTACGGGAGGGCCAGGGACCCAGTACTTC. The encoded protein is CASSLDPTGGPGTQYF.

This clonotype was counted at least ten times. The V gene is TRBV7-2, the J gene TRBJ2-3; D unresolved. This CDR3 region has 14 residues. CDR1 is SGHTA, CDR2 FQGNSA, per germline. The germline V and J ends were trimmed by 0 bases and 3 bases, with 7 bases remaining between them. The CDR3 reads CASSLAPVTDTQYF. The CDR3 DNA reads TGTGCCAGCAGCTTAGCTCCCGTGACAGATACGCAGTATTTT.

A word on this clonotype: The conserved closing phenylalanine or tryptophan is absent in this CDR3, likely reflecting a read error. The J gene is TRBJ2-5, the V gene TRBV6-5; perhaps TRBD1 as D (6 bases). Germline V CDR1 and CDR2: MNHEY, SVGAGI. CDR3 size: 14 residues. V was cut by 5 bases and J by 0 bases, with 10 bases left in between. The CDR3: CASSTRTDQETQYC. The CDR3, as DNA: TGTGCCAGCAGTACTAGGACAGACCAAGAGACCCAGTACTGC.

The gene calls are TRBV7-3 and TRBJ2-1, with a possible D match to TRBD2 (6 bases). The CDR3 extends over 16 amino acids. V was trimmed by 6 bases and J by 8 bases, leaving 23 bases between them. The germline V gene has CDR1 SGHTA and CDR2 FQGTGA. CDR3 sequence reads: CASRPSWGGHLDEQFF. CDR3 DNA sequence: TGTGCCAGCAGGCCCTCCTGGGGAGGCCATTTAGATGAGCAGTTCTTC.

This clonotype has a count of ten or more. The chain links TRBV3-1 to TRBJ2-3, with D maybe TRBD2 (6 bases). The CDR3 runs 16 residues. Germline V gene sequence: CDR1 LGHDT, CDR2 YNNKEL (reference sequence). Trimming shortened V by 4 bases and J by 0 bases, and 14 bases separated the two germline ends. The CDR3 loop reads CASSPISGVSTDTQYF. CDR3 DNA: TGTGCCAGCAGCCCCATATCGGGAGTCAGCACAGATACGCAGTATTTT.

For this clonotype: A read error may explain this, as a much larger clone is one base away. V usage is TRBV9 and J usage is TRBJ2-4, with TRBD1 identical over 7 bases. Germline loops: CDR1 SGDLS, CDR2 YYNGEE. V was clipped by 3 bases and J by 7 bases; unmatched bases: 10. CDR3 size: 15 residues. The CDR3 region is CASSAGTGVTNIQYF. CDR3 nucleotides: TGTGCCAGCAGCGCCGGAACAGGGGTGACGAACATTCAGTACTTC.

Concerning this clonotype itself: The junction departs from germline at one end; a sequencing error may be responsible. DNA of the CDR3: TGTGCCATCAGTGACGGGGACAGAGCAAGTGAGGCTTTCTTT. Amino acid sequence: CAISDGDRASEAFF. The V call is TRBV6-4, the J call TRBJ1-1; 7 nucleotides align to TRBD1. This CDR3 has 14 residues. Per germline, CDR1 MRHNA and CDR2 SNTAGT.

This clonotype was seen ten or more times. The chain's CDR3 is CAISESGDSPLHF. Here the CDR3 DNA reads TGTGCCATCAGTGAGTCTGGGGATTCACCCCTCCACTTT. V gene TRBV10-3 combines with J gene TRBJ1-6; D gene uncertain. V was cut by 0 bases and J by 8 bases, with 5 bases left in between. The CDR3 is 13 amino acids. Looked up from germline, CDR1 is ENHRY and CDR2 is SYGVKD.

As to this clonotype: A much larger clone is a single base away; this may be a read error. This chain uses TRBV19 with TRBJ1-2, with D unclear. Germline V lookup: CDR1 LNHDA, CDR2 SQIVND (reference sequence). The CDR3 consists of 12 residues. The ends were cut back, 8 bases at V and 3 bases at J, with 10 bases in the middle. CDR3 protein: CASGERDYGYTF. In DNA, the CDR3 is TGTGCCAGTGGTGAACGCGACTATGGCTACACCTTC.

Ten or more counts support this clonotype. The CDR3 loop reads CASSSSVGGELFF. Here the CDR3 DNA reads TGTGCCAGCAGCTCCTCGGTAGGCGGGGAGCTGTTTTTT. J is TRBJ2-2 and V is TRBV6-1; D is unclear. Trimming shortened V by 6 bases and J by 7 bases, and 12 bases separated the two germline ends. The CDR3 is made up of 13 amino acids. Germline-derived CDR1 and CDR2 are MNHNS and SASEGT.

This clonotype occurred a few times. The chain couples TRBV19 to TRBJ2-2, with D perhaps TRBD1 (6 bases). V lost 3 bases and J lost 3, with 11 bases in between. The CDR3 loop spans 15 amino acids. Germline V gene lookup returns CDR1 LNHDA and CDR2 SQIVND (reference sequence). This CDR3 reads CASSMWGPDTGELFF. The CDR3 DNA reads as TGTGCCAGTAGTATGTGGGGGCCCGACACCGGGGAGCTGTTTTTT.

Here the CDR3 DNA reads TGTGCCACCAGGGGGGAGGTCGACACCGGGGAGCTGTTTTTT. Translating gives CATRGEVDTGELFF. The chain combines TRBV6-6 with TRBJ2-2, with D perhaps matching TRBD1 (7 bases). The germline V and J ends were trimmed by 10 bases and 3 bases, with 15 bases remaining between them. The V gene's germline CDR1 is MNHNY and CDR2 SVGAGI (reference sequence). This CDR3 comprises 14 residues.

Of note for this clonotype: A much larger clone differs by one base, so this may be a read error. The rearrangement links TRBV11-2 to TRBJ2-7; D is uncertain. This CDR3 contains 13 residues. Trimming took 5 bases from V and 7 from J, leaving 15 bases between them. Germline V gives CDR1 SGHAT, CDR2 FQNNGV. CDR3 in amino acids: CASSITHLDEQYF. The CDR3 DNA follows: TGTGCCAGCAGCATTACCCACTTGGATGAGCAGTACTTC.